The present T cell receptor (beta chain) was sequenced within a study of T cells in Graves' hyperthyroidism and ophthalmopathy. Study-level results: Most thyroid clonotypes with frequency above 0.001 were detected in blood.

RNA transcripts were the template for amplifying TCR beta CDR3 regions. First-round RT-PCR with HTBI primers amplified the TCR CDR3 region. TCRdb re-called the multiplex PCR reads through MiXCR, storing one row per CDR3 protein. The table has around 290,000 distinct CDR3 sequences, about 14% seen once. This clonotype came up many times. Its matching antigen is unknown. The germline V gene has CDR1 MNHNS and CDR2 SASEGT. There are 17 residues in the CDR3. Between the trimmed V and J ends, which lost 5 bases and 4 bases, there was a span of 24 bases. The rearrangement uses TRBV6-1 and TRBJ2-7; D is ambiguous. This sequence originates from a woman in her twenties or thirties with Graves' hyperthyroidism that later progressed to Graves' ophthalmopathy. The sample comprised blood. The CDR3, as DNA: TGTGCCAGCAGTCCCGGCCCTCGGACCAGAGTCCGTTACGAGCAGTACTTC. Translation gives CASSPGPRTRVRYEQYF.